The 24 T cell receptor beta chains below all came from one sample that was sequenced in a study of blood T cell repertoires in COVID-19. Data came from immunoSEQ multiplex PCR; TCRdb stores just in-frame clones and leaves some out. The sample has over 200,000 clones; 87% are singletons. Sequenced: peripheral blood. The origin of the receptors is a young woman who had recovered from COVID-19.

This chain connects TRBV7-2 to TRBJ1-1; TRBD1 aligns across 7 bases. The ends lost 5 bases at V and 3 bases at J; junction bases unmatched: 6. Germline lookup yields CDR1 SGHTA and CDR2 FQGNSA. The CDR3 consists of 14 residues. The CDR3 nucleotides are TGTGCCAGCAGCGAAGACAGGGCGGACACTGAAGCTTTCTTT. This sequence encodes CASSEDRADTEAFF.

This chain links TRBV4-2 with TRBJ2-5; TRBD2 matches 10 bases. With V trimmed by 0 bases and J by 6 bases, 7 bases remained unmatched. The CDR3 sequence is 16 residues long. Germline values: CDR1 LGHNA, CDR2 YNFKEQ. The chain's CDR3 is CASSQDRAGGPQTQYF. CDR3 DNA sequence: TGTGCCAGCAGCCAAGATAGAGCGGGAGGGCCGCAGACCCAGTACTTC.

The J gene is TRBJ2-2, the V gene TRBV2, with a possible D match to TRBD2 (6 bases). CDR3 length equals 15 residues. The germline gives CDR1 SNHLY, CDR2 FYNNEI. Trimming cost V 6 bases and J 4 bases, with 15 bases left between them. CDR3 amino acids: CASRRLGLSTGELFF. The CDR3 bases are TGTGCCAGCAGAAGACTAGGATTAAGCACCGGGGAGCTGTTTTTT.

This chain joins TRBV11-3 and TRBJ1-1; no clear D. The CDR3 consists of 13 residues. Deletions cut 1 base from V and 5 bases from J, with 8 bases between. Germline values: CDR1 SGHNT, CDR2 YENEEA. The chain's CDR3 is CASSLVGNTEAFF. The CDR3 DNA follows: TGTGCCAGCAGCTTAGTCGGGAATACTGAAGCTTTCTTT.

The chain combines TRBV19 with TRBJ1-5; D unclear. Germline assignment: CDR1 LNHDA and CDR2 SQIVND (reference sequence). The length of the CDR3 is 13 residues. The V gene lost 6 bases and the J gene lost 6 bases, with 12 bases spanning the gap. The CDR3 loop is CASSEGLGQPQHF. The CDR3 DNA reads TGTGCCAGTAGCGAGGGTTTGGGTCAGCCCCAGCATTTT.

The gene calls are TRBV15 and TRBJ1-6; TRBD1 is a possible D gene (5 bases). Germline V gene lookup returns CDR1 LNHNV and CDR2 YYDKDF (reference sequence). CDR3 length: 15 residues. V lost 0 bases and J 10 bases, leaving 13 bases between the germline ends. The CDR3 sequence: CATSRDIRGGSPLHF. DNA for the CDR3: TGTGCCACCAGCAGAGATATTAGGGGAGGGTCACCCCTCCACTTT.

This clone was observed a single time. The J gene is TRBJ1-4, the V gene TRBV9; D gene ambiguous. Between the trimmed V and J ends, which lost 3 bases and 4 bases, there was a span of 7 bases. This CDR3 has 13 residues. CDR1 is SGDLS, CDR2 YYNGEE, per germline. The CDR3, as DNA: TGTGCCAGCAGCGACCGGAGTAATGAAAAACTGTTTTTT. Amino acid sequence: CASSDRSNEKLFF.

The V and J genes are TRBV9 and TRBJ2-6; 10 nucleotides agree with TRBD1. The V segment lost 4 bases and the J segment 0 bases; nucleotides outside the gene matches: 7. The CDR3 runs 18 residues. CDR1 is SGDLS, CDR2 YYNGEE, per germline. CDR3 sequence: CASSHGTGVFSGANVLTF. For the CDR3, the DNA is TGTGCCAGCAGCCACGGGACAGGGGTCTTCTCTGGGGCCAACGTCCTGACTTTC.

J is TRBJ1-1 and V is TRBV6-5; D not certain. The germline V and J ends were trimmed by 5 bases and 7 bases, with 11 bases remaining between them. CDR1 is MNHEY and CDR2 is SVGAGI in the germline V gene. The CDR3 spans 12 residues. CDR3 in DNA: TGTGCCAGCAGTCGAGGATATCATGAAGCTTTCTTT. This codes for CASSRGYHEAFF.

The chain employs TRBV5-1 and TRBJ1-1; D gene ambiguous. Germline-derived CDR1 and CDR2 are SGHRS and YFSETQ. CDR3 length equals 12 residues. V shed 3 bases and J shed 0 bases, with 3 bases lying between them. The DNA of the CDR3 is TGCGCCAGCAGCTCAGTGAACACTGAAGCTTTCTTT. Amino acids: CASSSVNTEAFF.

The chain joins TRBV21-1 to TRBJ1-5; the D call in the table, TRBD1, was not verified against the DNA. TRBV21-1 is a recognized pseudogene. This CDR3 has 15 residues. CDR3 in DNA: TGTGCCAGCAGCCCACGTCTGAAAACAGGGCAGCCCCAGCATTTT. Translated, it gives CASSPRLKTGQPQHF.

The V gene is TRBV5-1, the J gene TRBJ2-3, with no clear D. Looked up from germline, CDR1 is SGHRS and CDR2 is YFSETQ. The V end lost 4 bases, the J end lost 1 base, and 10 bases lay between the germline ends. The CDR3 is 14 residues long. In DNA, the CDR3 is TGCGCCAGCAGCGTTTCTGGCCGCACAGATACGCAGTATTTT. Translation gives CASSVSGRTDTQYF.

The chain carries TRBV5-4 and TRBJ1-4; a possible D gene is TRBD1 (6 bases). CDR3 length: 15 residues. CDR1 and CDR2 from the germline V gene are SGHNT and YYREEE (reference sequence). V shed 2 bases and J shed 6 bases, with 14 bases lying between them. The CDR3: CASSFPGTTYEKLFF. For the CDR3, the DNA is TGTGCCAGCAGCTTCCCCGGGACAACATATGAAAAACTGTTTTTT.

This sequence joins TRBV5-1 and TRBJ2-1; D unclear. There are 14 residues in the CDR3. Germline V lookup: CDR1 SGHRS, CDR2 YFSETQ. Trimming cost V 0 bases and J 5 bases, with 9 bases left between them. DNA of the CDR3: TGCGCCAGCAGCTTGGAACTCGGAGACAATGAGCAGTTCTTC. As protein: CASSLELGDNEQFF.

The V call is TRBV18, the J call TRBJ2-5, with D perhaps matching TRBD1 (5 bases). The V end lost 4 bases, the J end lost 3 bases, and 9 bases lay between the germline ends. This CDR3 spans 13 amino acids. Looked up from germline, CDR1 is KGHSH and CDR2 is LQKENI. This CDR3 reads CASSRQSKETQYF. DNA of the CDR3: TGTGCCAGCTCACGACAGAGCAAAGAGACCCAGTACTTC.

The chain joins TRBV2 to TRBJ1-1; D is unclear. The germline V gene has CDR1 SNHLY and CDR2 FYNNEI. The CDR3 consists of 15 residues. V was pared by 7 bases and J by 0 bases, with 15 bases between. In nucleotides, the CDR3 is TGTGCCAGCAAAACGGAGGGAATGATGAACACTGAAGCTTTCTTT. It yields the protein CASKTEGMMNTEAFF.

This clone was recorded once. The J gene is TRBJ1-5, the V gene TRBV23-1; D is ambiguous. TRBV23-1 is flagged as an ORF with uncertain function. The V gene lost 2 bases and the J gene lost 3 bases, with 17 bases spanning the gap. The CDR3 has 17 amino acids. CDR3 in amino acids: CASSQPPLPFLNQPQHF. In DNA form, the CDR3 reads TGCGCCAGCAGTCAACCACCTCTACCTTTCCTCAATCAGCCCCAGCATTTT.

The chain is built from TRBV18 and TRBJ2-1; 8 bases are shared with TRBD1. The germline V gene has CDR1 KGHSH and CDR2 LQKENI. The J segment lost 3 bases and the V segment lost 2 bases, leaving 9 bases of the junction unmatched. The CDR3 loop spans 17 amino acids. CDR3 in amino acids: CASSPLTGVEDYNEQFF. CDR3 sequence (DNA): TGTGCCAGCTCACCATTGACAGGGGTCGAGGACTACAATGAGCAGTTCTTC.

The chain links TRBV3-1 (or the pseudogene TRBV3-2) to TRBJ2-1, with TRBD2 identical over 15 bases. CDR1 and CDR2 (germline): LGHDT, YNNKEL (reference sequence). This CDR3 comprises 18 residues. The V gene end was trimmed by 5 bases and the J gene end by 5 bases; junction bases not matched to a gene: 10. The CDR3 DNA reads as TGTGCCAGCAGCACTCGGACTAGCGGGAGGGATTCCAACAATGAGCAGTTCTTC. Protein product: CASSTRTSGRDSNNEQFF.

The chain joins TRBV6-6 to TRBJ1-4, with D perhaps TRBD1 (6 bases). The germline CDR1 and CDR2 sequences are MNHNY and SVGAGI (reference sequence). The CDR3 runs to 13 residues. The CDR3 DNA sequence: TGTGCTATTGCACAGGGTCTGCGAGAAAAACTGTTTTTT. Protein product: CAIAQGLREKLFF.

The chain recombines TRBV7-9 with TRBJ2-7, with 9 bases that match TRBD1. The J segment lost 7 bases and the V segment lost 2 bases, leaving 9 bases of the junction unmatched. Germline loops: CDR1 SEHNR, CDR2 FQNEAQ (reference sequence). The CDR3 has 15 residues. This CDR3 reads CASSLMTDRGEEQYF. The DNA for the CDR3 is TGTGCCAGCAGCTTAATGACGGACAGGGGTGAAGAGCAGTACTTC.

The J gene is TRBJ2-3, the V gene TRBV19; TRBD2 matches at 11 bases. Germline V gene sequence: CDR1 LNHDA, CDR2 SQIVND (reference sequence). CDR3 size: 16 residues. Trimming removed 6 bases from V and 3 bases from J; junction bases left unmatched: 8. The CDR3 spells CASRSLAGGETDTQYF. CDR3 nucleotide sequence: TGTGCCAGTAGAAGCCTAGCGGGAGGTGAGACAGATACGCAGTATTTT.

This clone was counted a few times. The CDR3 DNA reads as TGTGCCATCAGGAGCTTAAACTCCTACAATGAGCAGTTCTTC. It specifies CAIRSLNSYNEQFF. This sequence joins TRBV10-3 and TRBJ2-1; D uncertain. The CDR3 consists of 14 residues. Trimming shortened V by 6 bases and J by 0 bases, and 9 bases separated the two germline ends. CDR1 ENHRY and CDR2 SYGVKD come from the germline V gene.

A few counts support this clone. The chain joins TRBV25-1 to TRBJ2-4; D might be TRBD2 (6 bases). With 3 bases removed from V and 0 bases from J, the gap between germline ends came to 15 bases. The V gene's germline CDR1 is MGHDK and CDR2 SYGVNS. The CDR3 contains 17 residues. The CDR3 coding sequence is TGTGCCAGCAGTGATCCGGGCCGGGACTTAGCCAAAAACATTCAGTACTTC. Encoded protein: CASSDPGRDLAKNIQYF.